Below are 32 T cell receptor beta chains sequenced from a single sample in a study of blood T cell repertoires in COVID-19. Measured with immunoSEQ multiplex PCR; TCRdb has only the in-frame clones, and not every one. The sample consists of 200,000 to 300,000 clones, about 82% of them appearing once. Sequenced sample: PBMCs or T cells enriched from blood (not recorded which). The receptor source for this set is a woman aged 45-59 years who had recovered from COVID-19.

This clone was seen just once. The chain employs TRBV28 and TRBJ2-7; D possibly corresponds to TRBD1 (7 bases). V lost 4 bases, J lost 6 bases, and 22 bases lay in between. The CDR3 is 16 residues long. CDR1 is MDHEN and CDR2 is SYDVKM in the germline V gene. The CDR3 loop is CASSYNRDRGGSEQYF. The CDR3 region has the DNA TGTGCCAGCAGTTACAACCGGGACAGAGGGGGGTCCGAGCAGTACTTC.

The chain carries TRBV3-1 (or the pseudogene TRBV3-2) and TRBJ1-2; D is undetermined. The CDR3 runs to 14 residues. V gave up 3 bases and J gave up 2 bases, with 10 bases separating them. The germline V gene has CDR1 LGHDT and CDR2 YNNKEL (reference sequence). CDR3 sequence reads: CASSQWAENYGYTF. CDR3 nucleotides: TGTGCCAGCAGCCAGTGGGCAGAAAACTATGGCTACACCTTC.

V is TRBV6-1 and J is TRBJ1-2; D remains ambiguous. Trimming removed 6 bases from V and 6 bases from J, with 8 bases in between. The germline V gene has CDR1 MNHNS and CDR2 SASEGT. The CDR3 sequence is 11 residues long. CDR3: CASRKHDGYTF. CDR3 DNA: TGTGCCAGCAGAAAACACGATGGCTACACCTTC.

The J gene is TRBJ2-2, the V gene TRBV19; the D is unclear. Germline values: CDR1 LNHDA, CDR2 SQIVND (reference sequence). The CDR3 consists of 13 residues. Trimming pared 3 bases from V and 10 bases from J, leaving 12 bases between. The CDR3 loop reads CASSMPNIAELFF. The DNA of the CDR3 is TGTGCCAGTAGTATGCCCAACATCGCGGAGCTGTTTTTT.

This chain links TRBV18 with TRBJ2-1; possible D gene TRBD2, 6 bases. Looked up from germline, CDR1 is KGHSH and CDR2 is LQKENI. There are 15 residues in the CDR3. The V end lost 0 bases, the J end lost 7 bases, and 13 bases lay between the germline ends. The CDR3 loop is CASSPPSSAMNEQFF. The DNA of the CDR3 is TGTGCCAGCTCACCACCGTCTAGCGCGATGAATGAGCAGTTCTTC.

This clone was seen a few times. The chain combines TRBV30 with TRBJ1-5; no reliable D call. The CDR3 covers 13 residues. Germline loops: CDR1 GTSNPN, CDR2 SVGIG (reference sequence). Trimming removed 1 base at V and 3 bases at J, with 7 bases between. The CDR3 reads CAWSGEYNQPQHF. As DNA, the CDR3 is TGTGCCTGGAGTGGCGAGTACAATCAGCCCCAGCATTTT.

The chain couples TRBV7-2 to TRBJ2-7; D is unresolved. Trimming cost V 2 bases and J 4 bases, with 3 bases left between them. Germline values: CDR1 SGHTA, CDR2 FQGNSA. The CDR3 has 11 amino acids. The CDR3 DNA sequence: TGTGCCAGCAGCTTACGGTACGAGCAGTACTTC. It is translated as CASSLRYEQYF.

The V call is TRBV6-7, the J call TRBJ2-7; 8 bases map to TRBD2. TRBV6-7 counts as an open reading frame of uncertain function. This CDR3 spans 16 amino acids. J gave up 7 bases and V 5 bases, and 16 bases lay outside the gene matches. The CDR3 loop is CASSPLRGGVVREQYF. The CDR3 nucleotides are TGTGCCAGCAGTCCCCTTCGGGGGGGGGTTGTGCGGGAGCAGTACTTC.

This clone showed up just a few times. J is TRBJ2-1 and V is TRBV24-1; 7 bases map to TRBD2. The V gene's germline CDR1 is KGHDR and CDR2 SFDVKD. There are 16 residues in the CDR3. V gave up 7 bases and J gave up 3 bases; unmatched junction bases: 11. The CDR3 reads CATRATWEGLYNEQFF. CDR3 nucleotide sequence: TGTGCCACCAGGGCTACCTGGGAGGGGCTCTACAATGAGCAGTTCTTC.

V gene TRBV6-2 or TRBV6-3 combines with J gene TRBJ2-2; the match to TRBD1 covers 8 bases. V dropped 2 bases and J dropped 4; count of bases not matched to a gene: 6. Germline lookup yields CDR1 MNHEY and CDR2 SVGEGT. This CDR3 is built from 16 residues. The CDR3 reads CASSYGQGLGTGELFF. CDR3 sequence (DNA): TGTGCCAGCAGTTACGGACAGGGTTTGGGCACCGGGGAGCTGTTTTTT.

The V call is TRBV30, the J call TRBJ1-5; possibly TRBD1 for D (6 bases). V was clipped by 5 bases and J by 7 bases, with 12 bases between them. Germline values: CDR1 GTSNPN, CDR2 SVGIG (reference sequence). There are 12 residues in the CDR3. CDR3 loop: CAWGMGAQPQHF. CDR3 coding DNA: TGTGCCTGGGGAATGGGGGCACAGCCCCAGCATTTT.

This clone was detected only a few times. Here the CDR3 DNA reads TGTGCCAGTAGTATATCCCATCTCCCCGAAGGGGATGGCTATGGCTACACCTTC. It specifies CASSISHLPEGDGYGYTF. V is TRBV19 and J is TRBJ1-2; tentative D call: TRBD1 (5 bases). Germline CDR1 LNHDA, CDR2 SQIVND (reference sequence). Trimming stripped 2 bases from V and 4 bases from J, with 23 bases between. This CDR3 spans 18 amino acids.

This chain joins TRBV7-3 and TRBJ1-1; D is unclear. CDR1 SGHTA and CDR2 FQGTGA come from the germline V gene. CDR3 size: 13 residues. V lost 3 bases and J lost 2, with 7 bases in between. CDR3 sequence: CASSFLENTEAFF. The CDR3 DNA sequence: TGTGCCAGCAGCTTTTTAGAAAACACTGAAGCTTTCTTT.

The chain is built from TRBV6-5 and TRBJ1-4; D ambiguous. The CDR3 runs 14 residues. V lost 6 bases and J 2 bases, leaving 10 bases between the germline ends. CDR1 is MNHEY, CDR2 SVGAGI, per germline. The CDR3 DNA is TGTGCCAGCAGAGATTACGGGACTAATGAAAAACTGTTTTTT. Its protein is CASRDYGTNEKLFF.

The chain joins TRBV7-9 to TRBJ1-2; TRBD1 agrees at 7 bases. This CDR3 has 15 amino acids. V shed 5 bases and J 5 bases; nucleotides not matched to a gene: 11. Germline CDR1 SEHNR, CDR2 FQNEAQ (reference sequence). The CDR3 DNA reads TGTGCCAGCAGCCCAGTCGGCAGGGGGTGGTATGGCTACACCTTC. Translating it yields CASSPVGRGWYGYTF.

The V and J genes are TRBV28 and TRBJ1-3; TRBD1 matches 7 bases. V shed 6 bases and J 6 bases; nucleotides not matched to a gene: 8. Germline lookup yields CDR1 MDHEN and CDR2 SYDVKM. The CDR3 has 14 amino acids. CDR3 coding DNA: TGTGCCAGCAGGCAACAGGGGCCCCCAAACACCATATATTTT. Translation gives CASRQQGPPNTIYF.

This clone has just a few counts. V gene TRBV27 combines with J gene TRBJ2-5; D gene unclear. Trimming cost V 9 bases and J 3 bases, with 14 bases left between them. Germline values: CDR1 MNHEY, CDR2 SMNVEV (reference sequence). The CDR3 is 13 residues long. The CDR3 loop reads CARGMMRKETQYF. The CDR3 bases are TGTGCCAGGGGTATGATGAGGAAAGAGACCCAGTACTTC.

The V and J genes are TRBV6-5 and TRBJ2-7, with 9 bases aligning to TRBD2. The CDR3 totals 15 residues. Germline loops: CDR1 MNHEY, CDR2 SVGAGI. Unmatched junction bases numbered 2, after V lost 0 bases and J lost 2 bases. CDR3 amino acids: CASSYSRLAAYEQYF. The CDR3 nucleotides are TGTGCCAGCAGTTACTCCAGACTAGCGGCCTACGAGCAGTACTTC.

This sequence joins TRBV28 and TRBJ1-2; TRBD1 matches at 9 bases. The germline CDR1 and CDR2 sequences are MDHEN and SYDVKM. The trim removed 6 bases at V and 2 bases at J, leaving 7 bases unmatched. The CDR3 runs to 15 residues. This CDR3 reads CASSETGGPNYGYTF. CDR3 DNA: TGTGCCAGCAGCGAGACAGGGGGTCCGAACTATGGCTACACCTTC.

This chain joins TRBV9 and TRBJ1-2; 7 positions agree with TRBD1. Per germline, CDR1 SGDLS and CDR2 YYNGEE. The CDR3 totals 14 residues. J gave up 14 bases and V 4 bases, and 17 bases lay outside the gene matches. This chain's CDR3 is CASSPQTGRGLQTF. The CDR3 coding sequence is TGTGCCAGCAGCCCCCAAACGGGCAGGGGGTTACAAACCTTC.

The genes are TRBV11-1 and TRBJ2-6; possible D gene TRBD1, 5 bases. This CDR3 has 19 residues. Trimming took off 0 bases at V and 1 base at J, with 16 bases between the two ends. Looked up from germline, CDR1 is SGHAT and CDR2 is FQDESV (reference sequence). CDR3 sequence: CASSLAAAGLASGANVLTF. The CDR3 bases are TGTGCCAGCAGCTTAGCGGCTGCAGGGCTCGCTTCTGGGGCCAACGTCCTGACTTTC.

The V and J genes are TRBV25-1 and TRBJ2-2, with 9 positions matching TRBD1. The CDR3 length is 16 residues. CDR1 and CDR2 (germline): MGHDK, SYGVNS. V was pared by 4 bases and J by 5 bases, with 8 bases of the junction left unmatched. The CDR3 DNA reads as TGTGCCAGCAGTGTACAGGGGGCAAGAGAAACCGGGGAGCTGTTTTTT. Translated, it gives CASSVQGARETGELFF. The variable domain in full, with the rest retrieved from reference TRBV25-1 and TRBJ2-2, is EADIYQTPRYLVIGTGKKITLECSQTMGHDKMYWYQQDPGMELHLIHYSYGVNSTEKGDLSSESTVSRIRTEHFPLTLESARPSHTSQYLCASSVQGARETGELFFGEGSRLTVL.

The J gene is TRBJ2-5, the V gene TRBV6-5; 12 nucleotides align to TRBD2. The CDR3 runs to 13 residues. Germline assignment: CDR1 MNHEY and CDR2 SVGAGI. V lost 7 bases and J lost 4; bases outside the gene matches: 1. The CDR3 DNA sequence: TGTGCCAGCATGACTAGCGGGGGAGAGACCCAGTACTTC. Residues: CASMTSGGETQYF.

This chain joins TRBV9 and TRBJ2-2; maybe TRBD1 (5 bases). CDR3 length: 15 residues. From germline, CDR1 is SGDLS and CDR2 YYNGEE. V was clipped by 0 bases and J by 3 bases, with 9 bases between them. CDR3 in DNA: TGTGCCAGCAGCGTAGGCCAGGGATACACCGGGGAGCTGTTTTTT. Translating it yields CASSVGQGYTGELFF.

The CDR3 loop is CASSTTSGSTSYNEQFF. CDR3 sequence (DNA): TGCGCCAGCAGCACCACGAGCGGGAGTACTTCCTACAATGAGCAGTTCTTC. This sequence joins TRBV5-1 and TRBJ2-1; TRBD2 matches 8 bases. Germline V CDR1 and CDR2: SGHRS, YFSETQ. The J segment lost 1 base and the V segment lost 4 bases, leaving 10 bases of the junction unmatched. The CDR3 loop spans 17 amino acids. The whole variable domain, remainder taken from reference TRBV5-1 and TRBJ2-1, is KAGVTQTPRYLIKTRGQQVTLSCSPISGHRSVSWYQQTPGQGLQFLFEYFSETQRNKGNFPGRFSGRQFSNSRSEMNVSTLELGDSALYLCASSTTSGSTSYNEQFFGPGTRLTVL.

The V gene is TRBV5-1, the J gene TRBJ2-7, with 10 bases identical to TRBD1. This CDR3 has 15 residues. J lost 3 bases, V lost 4 bases, and 7 bases had no gene match. The germline V gene encodes CDR1 SGHRS and CDR2 YFSETQ. This CDR3 is CASSLTGTGDYEQYF. In DNA form, the CDR3 reads TGCGCCAGCAGCCTTACTGGGACAGGGGACTACGAGCAGTACTTC.

There are a few counts of this clone. V is TRBV5-1 and J is TRBJ2-1, with TRBD2 identical over 8 bases. V gave up 5 bases and J gave up 3 bases; unmatched junction bases: 10. Germline V gives CDR1 SGHRS, CDR2 YFSETQ. There are 16 residues in the CDR3. The CDR3 region is CASRSEAGVRYNEQFF. The CDR3 DNA reads as TGCGCCAGCAGATCAGAAGCGGGAGTTCGCTACAATGAGCAGTTCTTC.

The rearrangement uses TRBV3-1 (or the pseudogene TRBV3-2) and TRBJ2-2; 8 nucleotides align to TRBD2. Germline V gene data show CDR1 as LGHDT and CDR2 as YNNKEL (reference sequence). The CDR3 consists of 15 residues. Trimming at V came to 1 base and at J to 7 bases, leaving 5 bases not matched to a gene. The CDR3 reads CASSQGGTRSGELFF. The CDR3 bases are TGTGCCAGCAGCCAAGGTGGGACTAGGAGCGGGGAGCTGTTTTTT.

The chain links TRBV4-3 to TRBJ2-2; 7 bases fit TRBD2. Trimming cost V 4 bases and J 4 bases; bases outside gene matches: 6. The germline V gene encodes CDR1 LGHNA and CDR2 YSLEER. The CDR3 spans 15 residues. The CDR3 spells CASSRGGFATGELFF. CDR3 coding DNA: TGCGCCAGCAGCCGGGGGGGGTTCGCCACCGGGGAGCTGTTTTTT.

As DNA, the CDR3 is TGTGCCAGCAGTTACGGGACAACGTCCGAGCAGTACTTC. Translated: CASSYGTTSEQYF. The V gene is TRBV6-2 or TRBV6-3, the J gene TRBJ2-7, with D possibly TRBD1 on 6 matching bases. The V end lost 2 bases, the J end lost 6 bases, and 11 bases lay between the germline ends. The CDR3 covers 13 residues. Germline CDR1 and CDR2: MNHEY and SVGEGT.

As to this clone: The germline gene is not matched at one end of the junction; a read error may be the cause. CDR3 region: CASSLSRDRMYEQYF. CDR3 sequence (DNA): TGTGCTAGCAGCTTATCTCGTGACAGGATGTACGAGCAGTACTTC. This rearrangement joins TRBV7-7 to TRBJ2-7; D is possibly TRBD1 (6 bases). The CDR3 runs 15 residues. Germline V gene data show CDR1 as SSHAT and CDR2 as FNYEAQ (reference sequence).

The J gene is TRBJ1-2, the V gene TRBV30; 10 bases are shared with TRBD1. This CDR3 spans 15 amino acids. Germline values: CDR1 GTSNPN, CDR2 SVGIG (reference sequence). J lost 4 bases, V lost 7 bases, and 12 bases had no gene match. The CDR3 is CAFRDRGASIYGYTF. The DNA of the CDR3 is TGTGCCTTCCGGGACAGGGGAGCTTCTATCTATGGCTACACCTTC.